A selection of T cell receptor beta chains follows, all from one sample in a study of vaccination and CD4 T cells after COVID-19. These receptors lack a known antigen. TCRdb passed the PCR reads through MiXCR, listing each CDR3 protein once. The sample yields more than 20,000 distinct CDR3 sequences, approximately 41% seen once. The sequencing here drew on CD4+ T cells from blood, cultured in vitro, taken about 7 months after SARS-CoV-2 vaccination. Source of these receptors: a human donor who had recovered from COVID-19. Both conserved end residues are part of each CDR3. D genes are given only for firm matches. Size is stated for part of the rows, as once, few or many counts, or as a class when the clone is expanded.

j_call,clone_size,v_call,d_call,cdr3_nt,cdr3_aa
TRBJ2-2,.,TRBV5-1,.,TGCGCCAGCAGCTGGACAGCCGGGGAGCTGTTTTTT,CASSWTAGELFF
TRBJ2-7,few,TRBV29-1,.,TGCAGCGTTGTGTTTGTGGGGGGATACGAGCAGTACTTC,CSVVFVGGYEQYF
TRBJ2-7,.,TRBV20-1,.,TGCAGTGCTAGAGGTAGCGGCTCGTTCTCCTACGAGCAGTACTTC,CSARGSGSFSYEQYF
TRBJ2-5,.,TRBV7-9,.,TGTGCCAGCAGCTCCCGGGACGGTCACCAAGAGACCCAGTACTTC,CASSSRDGHQETQYF
TRBJ2-3,few,TRBV28,.,TGTGCCAGCAGTAATAGGGGGTGGGGCACAGATACGCAGTATTTT,CASSNRGWGTDTQYF
TRBJ2-2,few,TRBV28,TRBD1,TGTGCCAGCAGCCCAGGGGGTGTGACCACCGGGGAGCTGTTTTTT,CASSPGGVTTGELFF
TRBJ1-1,.,TRBV7-6,TRBD1,TGTGCCAGCAGCAAACAGGGGGCGAACACTGAAGCTTCCTTT,CASSKQGANTEASF
TRBJ1-2,.,TRBV5-4,TRBD1,TGTGCCAGCAGCTACGCCGGGACAGGGGGATATGGCTACACCTTC,CASSYAGTGGYGYTF
TRBJ2-5,.,TRBV21-1,.,TGTGCCAGCAGCGACCCTAGACTAGCGGGGAGGGAGACCCAGTACTTC,CASSDPRLAGRETQYF
TRBJ1-2,.,TRBV24-1,.,TGTGCCACCAGTGAGATAGGGTATGGCTACACCTTC,CATSEIGYGYTF